This TCR beta chain stems from a study of T cell repertoires in cytomegalovirus infection. Study-level information: A matching HLA type, together with CMV infection, was signaled by public TCR beta signatures. General study results and limits: Across the ex vivo response, the dominant clonotypes were HLA-C-restricted CMV-specific TCR beta clonotypes. Public TCR beta family frequency separated CMV-and-HLA carriers, including in an independent cohort.

This CDR3 comprises 16 residues. V lost 4 bases and J lost 4; bases outside the gene matches: 10. In germline, CDR1 is MGHDK, CDR2 SYGVNS. A single record per CDR3 protein comes from TCRdb applying MiXCR to the reads. This sample yields roughly 720,000 distinct CDR3 sequences, of which approximately 34% are seen a single time; around 2.6% belongs to the top ten. In the case of this clonotype: What it binds is not known.

The chain employs TRBV25-1 and TRBJ2-1, with 7 bases that match TRBD1. Sequences were obtained from PBMCs. The source of this sequence is a human donor in good health (CMV status not recorded). Some clones in this sample may be carry-over from other donors' samples. The CDR3 reads CASSARTGQLYNEQFF. CDR3 coding DNA: TGTGCCAGCAGTGCCAGAACGGGACAGCTGTACAATGAGCAGTTCTTC.